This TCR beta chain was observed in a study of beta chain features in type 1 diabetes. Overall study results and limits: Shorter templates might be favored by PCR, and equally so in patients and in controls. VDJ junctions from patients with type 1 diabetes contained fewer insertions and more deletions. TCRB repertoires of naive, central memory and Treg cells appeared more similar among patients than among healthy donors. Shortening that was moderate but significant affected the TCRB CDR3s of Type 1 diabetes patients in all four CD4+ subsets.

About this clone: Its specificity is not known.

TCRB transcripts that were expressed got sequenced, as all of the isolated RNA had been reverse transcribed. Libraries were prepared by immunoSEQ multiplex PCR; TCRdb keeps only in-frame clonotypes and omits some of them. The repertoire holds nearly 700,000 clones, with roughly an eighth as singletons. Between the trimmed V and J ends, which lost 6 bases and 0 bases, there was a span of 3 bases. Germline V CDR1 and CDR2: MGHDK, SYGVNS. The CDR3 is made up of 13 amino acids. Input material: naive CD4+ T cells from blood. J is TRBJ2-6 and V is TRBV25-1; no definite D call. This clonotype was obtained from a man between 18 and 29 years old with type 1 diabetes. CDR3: CASRGSGANVLTF. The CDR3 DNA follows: TGTGCCAGCAGGGGCTCTGGGGCCAACGTCCTGACTTTC.